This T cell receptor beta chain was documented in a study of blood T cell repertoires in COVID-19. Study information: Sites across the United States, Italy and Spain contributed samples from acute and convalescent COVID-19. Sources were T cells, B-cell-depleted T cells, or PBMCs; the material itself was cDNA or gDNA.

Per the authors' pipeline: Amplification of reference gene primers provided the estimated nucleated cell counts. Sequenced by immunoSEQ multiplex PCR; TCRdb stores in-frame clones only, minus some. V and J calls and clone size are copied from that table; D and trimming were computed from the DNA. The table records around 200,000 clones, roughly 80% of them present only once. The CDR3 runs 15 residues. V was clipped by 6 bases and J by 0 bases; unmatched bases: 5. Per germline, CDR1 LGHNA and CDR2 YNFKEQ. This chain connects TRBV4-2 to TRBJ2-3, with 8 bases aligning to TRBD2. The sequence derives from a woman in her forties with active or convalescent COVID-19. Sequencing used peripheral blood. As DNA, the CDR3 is TGTGCCAGCAGTTTAGCGGGATCTAGCACAGATACGCAGTATTTT. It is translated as CASSLAGSSTDTQYF.